These T cell receptor beta chains were read from a single sample in a study of naive and memory T cell subsets. Each CDR3 protein gets one entry after TCRdb re-called the UMI-ligation and nested PCR reads with MiXCR. The repertoire holds just over 80,000 distinct CDR3 sequences, with around 9% as singletons. The sample comprised naive CD8+ T cells from blood. These receptors were obtained from a human donor in good health. Both conserved end residues are part of each CDR3. A D gene is named only where the DNA matches it firmly. The size field is filled for only some rows; it gives once, few, many or a size class.

J	length	V	size	D	DNA	CDR3
TRBJ2-1	15	TRBV29-1	few	TRBD2	TGCAGCGTCGAAGGACTAGCGGGAGAATACAATGAGCAGTTCTTC	CSVEGLAGEYNEQFF
TRBJ1-2	15	TRBV7-9	many	TRBD1	TGTGCCAGCAGCTCCGGGACAGGGCCAGTGTATGGCTACACCTTC	CASSSGTGPVYGYTF
TRBJ2-7	13	TRBV2	-	-	TGTGCCAGCAGTGAGGGTCTCTCCTACGAGCAGTACTTC	CASSEGLSYEQYF
TRBJ2-7	13	TRBV30	once	-	TGTGCCTGGGCAGACCGGGACCTATACGAGCAGTACTTC	CAWADRDLYEQYF
TRBJ2-1	17	TRBV27	many	TRBD2	TGTGCCAGCAGTCCCCGAGGGCCTAGCGGGATTTGGGATGAGCAGTTCTTC	CASSPRGPSGIWDEQFF
TRBJ2-1	15	TRBV29-1	-	TRBD1	TGCAGCGTTGGTCCGACAGGGCCCTCCTACAATGAGCAGTTCTTC	CSVGPTGPSYNEQFF
TRBJ2-1	14	TRBV5-1	-	TRBD2	TGCGCCAGCAGCATTCTAGCGGCCCCCAATGAGCAGTTCTTC	CASSILAAPNEQFF
TRBJ1-1	15	TRBV4-1	-	-	TGCGCCAGCAGCGGGGGGAGACTGCCGCACACTGAAGCTTTCTTT	CASSGGRLPHTEAFF
TRBJ2-3	16	TRBV7-2	many	TRBD1	TGTGCCAGCAGCTCCCCCGTTCAGGGGGCGACAGATACGCAGTATTTT	CASSSPVQGATDTQYF
TRBJ1-2	16	TRBV29-1	few	TRBD1	TGCAGCGTTATCCCCCAGGGGGCGAATTTCGTCTATGGCTACACCTTC	CSVIPQGANFVYGYTF
TRBJ1-4	15	TRBV20-1	few	-	TGCAGTGCTAGAGATCCGAGGGGAACTAATGAAAAACTGTTTTTT	CSARDPRGTNEKLFF
TRBJ1-1	13	TRBV4-1	few	-	TGCGCCAGCAGTTTTGGGTTGAACACTGAAGCTTTCTTT	CASSFGLNTEAFF
TRBJ2-7	16	TRBV29-1	few	TRBD2	TGCAGCGTTGAAACCAGGGGACTAGCGGGAGTCTACGAGCAGTACTTC	CSVETRGLAGVYEQYF
TRBJ2-3	15	TRBV10-3	-	TRBD2	TGTGCCATCAGTGTGGGGACTAGCGGGTCAGATACGCAGTATTTT	CAISVGTSGSDTQYF
TRBJ2-3	15	TRBV27	few	TRBD2	TGTGCCAGCAGTTCGGTGCGGGAGAACACAGATACGCAGTATTTT	CASSSVRENTDTQYF
TRBJ1-5	15	TRBV10-3	few	TRBD1	TGTGCCATCAGTGACGACAGGGGTAGCAATCAGCCCCAGCATTTT	CAISDDRGSNQPQHF
TRBJ2-1	16	TRBV9	-	TRBD2	TGTGCCAGCAGCCGGACCGGGACTAGCGGGAGTGGTGAGCAGTTCTTC	CASSRTGTSGSGEQFF
TRBJ2-5	18	TRBV20-1	many	TRBD2	TGCAGTGCTAGAGACCTGGGACTAGCGGGAGGCAACCAAGAGACCCAGTACTTC	CSARDLGLAGGNQETQYF
TRBJ2-7	13	TRBV10-3	few	-	TGTGCCATCAGTGACGAGGGGGACTACGAGCAGTACTTC	CAISDEGDYEQYF
TRBJ2-5	12	TRBV7-9	many	-	TGTGCCAGCAGCTTAGAGCTGGAGACCCAGTACTTC	CASSLELETQYF
TRBJ2-3	15	TRBV4-3	-	-	TGCGCCAGCAGCCAAGATGGTAGCGCCACAGATACGCAGTATTTT	CASSQDGSATDTQYF
TRBJ2-1	16	TRBV29-1	many	TRBD2	TGCAGCGTTCTCCCCCTTTCTAGCGGGAGCCAAAATGAGCAGTTCTTC	CSVLPLSSGSQNEQFF
TRBJ2-7	17	TRBV6-2/TRBV6-3	-	-	TGTGCCAGCAGTTACTCGAGATGGACTAAGAGCTCCTACGAGCAGTACTTC	CASSYSRWTKSSYEQYF
TRBJ2-1	15	TRBV7-8	few	TRBD2	TGTGCCAGCAGCTCCCGGACTAGCGGGAGTGGTGAGCAGTTCTTC	CASSSRTSGSGEQFF
TRBJ1-1	13	TRBV29-1	many	-	TGCAGCGTTGTTTCGGTGTCGAACACTGAAGCTTTCTTT	CSVVSVSNTEAFF
TRBJ2-2	17	TRBV12-3/TRBV12-4	few	TRBD1	TGTGCCAGCAGTCACCCTCCGGGACAGCCTTCGTCCGGGGAGCTGTTTTTT	CASSHPPGQPSSGELFF
TRBJ1-1	10	TRBV29-1	many	-	TGCAGCGCCATAATCTCTGAAGCTTTCTTT	CSAIISEAFF
TRBJ2-7	16	TRBV7-9	few	-	TGTGCCAGCAGCTTAGTAGGAGGGGGTTCCACCTACGAGCAGTACTTC	CASSLVGGGSTYEQYF
TRBJ2-1	15	TRBV20-1	few	TRBD2	TGCAGTGCTAGAGATGGGAGCGGGAGTCTCTATGAGCAGTTCTTC	CSARDGSGSLYEQFF
TRBJ1-2	16	TRBV10-3	many	TRBD1	TGTGCCACCACGGCCGGGACAGGCCCCTCGGCCTATGGCTACACCTTC	CATTAGTGPSAYGYTF
TRBJ1-1	12	TRBV20-1	few	-	TGCAGTGCTAGACGAGGATTAGAGTTTGCTTTCTTT	CSARRGLEFAFF
TRBJ2-1	15	TRBV3-1	many	-	TGTGCCAGCAGCCAAGATTTGTATGGGAGCAATGAGCAGTTCTTC	CASSQDLYGSNEQFF
TRBJ2-3	21	TRBV24-1	few	-	TGTGCCACCAGTGATCCCCTGAAAAACGCAGACTGGACTACTAGCACAGATACGCAGTATTTT	CATSDPLKNADWTTSTDTQYF
TRBJ2-7	14	TRBV27	-	TRBD2	TGTGCCAGCAGTTTAAGCGGGAGTTTCTACGAGCAGTACTTC	CASSLSGSFYEQYF
TRBJ2-1	18	TRBV24-1	many	TRBD2	TGTGCCACCAGTGATGCCAGGACTAGCGGGGACTCCTACAATGAGCAGTTCTTC	CATSDARTSGDSYNEQFF
TRBJ1-1	15	TRBV2	few	-	TGTGCCAGCAAAGGTCGGGGGGTCTCGAACACTGAAGCTTTCTTT	CASKGRGVSNTEAFF
TRBJ1-5	12	TRBV20-1	few	-	TGCAGTGCTAGATCGTCTGGACAGCCCCAGCATTTT	CSARSSGQPQHF